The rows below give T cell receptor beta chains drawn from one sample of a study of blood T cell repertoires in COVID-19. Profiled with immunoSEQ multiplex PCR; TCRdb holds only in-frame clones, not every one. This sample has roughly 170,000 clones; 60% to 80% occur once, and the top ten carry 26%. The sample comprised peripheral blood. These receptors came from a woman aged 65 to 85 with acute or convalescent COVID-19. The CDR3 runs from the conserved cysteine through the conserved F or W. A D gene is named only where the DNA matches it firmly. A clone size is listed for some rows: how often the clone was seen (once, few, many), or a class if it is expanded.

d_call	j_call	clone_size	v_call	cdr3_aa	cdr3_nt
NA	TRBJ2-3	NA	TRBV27	CASSLTSDTQYF	TGTGCCAGCAGTCTGACATCAGATACGCAGTATTTT
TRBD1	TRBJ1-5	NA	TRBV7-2	CASSLMTGSNQPQHF	TGTGCCAGCAGCCTCATGACAGGGAGCAATCAGCCCCAGCATTTT
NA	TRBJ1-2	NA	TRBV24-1	CATEGHNYGYTF	TGTGCCACCGAGGGACACAACTATGGCTACACCTTC
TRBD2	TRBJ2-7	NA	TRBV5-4	CASSLRSGRMYSYEQYF	TGTGCCAGCAGCTTGCGTAGCGGGAGGATGTACTCCTACGAGCAGTACTTC
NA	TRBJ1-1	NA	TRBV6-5	CASSYNRQMNTEAFF	TGTGCCAGCAGTTACAACAGACAGATGAACACTGAAGCTTTCTTT
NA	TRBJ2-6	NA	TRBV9	CASSVGQASGANVLTF	TGTGCCAGCAGCGTAGGACAGGCCTCTGGGGCCAACGTCCTGACTTTC
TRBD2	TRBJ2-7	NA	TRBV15	CATSRGFLAGDHEQYF	TGTGCCACCAGCAGAGGGTTCCTAGCGGGAGACCACGAGCAGTACTTC
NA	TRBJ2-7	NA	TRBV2	CASRSTESYEQYF	TGTGCCAGCAGATCGACAGAAAGCTACGAGCAGTACTTC
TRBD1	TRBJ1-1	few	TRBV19	CASSVGQGRRTEAFF	TGTGCCAGTAGTGTCGGACAGGGACGAAGAACTGAAGCTTTCTTT
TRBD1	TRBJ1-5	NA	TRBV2	CASSPDRGGNQPQHF	TGTGCCAGCAGCCCGGACAGGGGCGGCAATCAGCCCCAGCATTTT
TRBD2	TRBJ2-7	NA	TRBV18	CASSPVREGRYEQYF	TGTGCCAGCTCACCTGTGCGGGAGGGTAGGTACGAGCAGTACTTC
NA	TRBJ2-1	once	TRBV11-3	CASSLDLTGNPFF	TGTGCCAGCAGCTTAGATCTCACAGGGAATCCGTTCTTC
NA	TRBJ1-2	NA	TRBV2	CASSAGGLGYGYTF	TGTGCCAGCAGTGCCGGGGGGCTCGGCTATGGCTACACCTTC
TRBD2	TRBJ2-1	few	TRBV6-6	CASVSGLAGLNEQFF	TGTGCCAGCGTATCGGGGCTAGCGGGGCTCAATGAGCAGTTCTTC
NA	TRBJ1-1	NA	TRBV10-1	CASSEGTTTEAFF	TGCGCCAGCAGTGAAGGGACAACCACTGAAGCTTTCTTT
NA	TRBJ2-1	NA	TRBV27	CASSSLIDSYNEQFF	TGTGCCAGCAGTTCCCTAATCGACAGCTACAATGAGCAGTTCTTC
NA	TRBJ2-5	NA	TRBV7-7	CASSLAGTPQETQYF	TGTGCCAGCAGCTTAGCAGGGACTCCACAAGAGACCCAGTACTTC
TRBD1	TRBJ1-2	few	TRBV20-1	CSASGTGYGYTF	TGCAGTGCCAGTGGGACAGGTTATGGCTACACCTTC
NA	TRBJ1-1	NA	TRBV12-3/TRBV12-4	CASSLEGDTEAFF	TGTGCCAGCAGTTTAGAGGGAGACACTGAAGCTTTCTTT
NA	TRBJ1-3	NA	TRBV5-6	CASSLTRTVSGNTIYF	TGTGCCAGCAGCTTGACGCGGACAGTCTCTGGAAACACCATATATTTT
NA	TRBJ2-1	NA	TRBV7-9	CASLQGNEQFF	TGTGCCAGCCTACAGGGTAATGAGCAGTTCTTC
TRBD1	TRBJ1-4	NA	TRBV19	CASSADRGLGNEKLFF	TGTGCCAGTAGTGCGGACAGGGGGCTCGGTAATGAAAAACTGTTTTTT
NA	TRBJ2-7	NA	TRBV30	CAWSVVPGEQYF	TGTGCCTGGAGTGTAGTGCCCGGCGAGCAGTACTTC
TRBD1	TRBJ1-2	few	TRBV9	CASSLRQGRGNYGYTF	TGTGCCAGCAGCCTTCGACAGGGCAGGGGGAACTATGGCTACACCTTC
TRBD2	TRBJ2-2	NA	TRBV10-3	CAISDSSGTRTGELFF	TGTGCCATCAGTGACTCTAGCGGGACCAGGACCGGGGAGCTGTTTTTT
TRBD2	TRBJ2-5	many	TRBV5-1	CASSLVVAGYQETQYF	TGCGCCAGCAGCTTGGTGGTAGCGGGGTACCAAGAGACCCAGTACTTC
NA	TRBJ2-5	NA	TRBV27	CASSPGPWETQYF	TGTGCCAGCAGCCCAGGTCCTTGGGAGACCCAGTACTTC
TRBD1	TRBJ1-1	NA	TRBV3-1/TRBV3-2	CASSAGTERREAFF	TGTGCCAGCAGCGCCGGGACAGAACGTCGGGAGGCTTTCTTT
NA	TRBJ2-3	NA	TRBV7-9	CASSSNQGGMGTQYF	TGTGCCAGCAGCTCCAATCAGGGGGGTATGGGTACGCAGTATTTT
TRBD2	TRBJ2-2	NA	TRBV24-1	CATSRLAGNTGELFF	TGTGCCACCAGTAGACTAGCGGGGAACACCGGGGAGCTGTTTTTT
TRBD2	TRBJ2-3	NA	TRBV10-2	CASSGTSGSPDTQYF	TGCGCCAGCAGTGGGACTAGCGGGAGCCCAGATACGCAGTATTTT
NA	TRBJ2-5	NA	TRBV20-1	CSASIGAGETQYF	TGCAGTGCTAGTATAGGGGCGGGGGAGACCCAGTACTTC
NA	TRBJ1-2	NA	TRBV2	CASSSPRGGNYGYTF	TGTGCCAGCAGTAGTCCTAGGGGAGGGAACTATGGCTACACCTTC
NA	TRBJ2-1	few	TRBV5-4	CASSLGLGGQFF	TGTGCCAGCAGCCTAGGCCTCGGAGGGCAGTTCTTC
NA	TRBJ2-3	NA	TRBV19	CASRRNRDGSTDTQYF	TGTGCCAGTAGACGTAACAGGGACGGGAGCACAGATACGCAGTATTTT
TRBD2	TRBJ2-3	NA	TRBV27	CATKGGTGLSTDTQYF	TGTGCCACAAAGGGAGGGACGGGACTTAGCACAGATACGCAGTATTTT
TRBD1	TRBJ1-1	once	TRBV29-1	CSAVTGGFAANTEAFF	TGCAGCGCTGTGACAGGGGGTTTCGCAGCCAACACTGAAGCTTTCTTT
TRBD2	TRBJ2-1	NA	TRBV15	CATSGGLAITYNEQFF	TGTGCCACCAGCGGGGGACTAGCAATTACCTACAATGAGCAGTTCTTC
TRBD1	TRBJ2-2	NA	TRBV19	CASIRTGIHGELFF	TGTGCCAGTATCAGGACAGGGATTCACGGGGAGCTGTTTTTT
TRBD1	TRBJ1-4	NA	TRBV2	CASSPRGLGEKLFF	TGTGCCAGCAGTCCCAGGGGGCTCGGTGAAAAACTGTTTTTT
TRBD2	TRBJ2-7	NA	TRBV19	CASSMLAGGRSYEQYF	TGTGCCAGTAGTATGCTAGCGGGAGGACGCTCCTACGAGCAGTACTTC
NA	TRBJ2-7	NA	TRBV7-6	CASSSRYGTNYEQYF	TGTGCCAGCAGCTCAAGATATGGCACGAACTACGAGCAGTACTTC
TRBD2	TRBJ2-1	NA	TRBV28	CASSIAGGGYNEQFF	TGTGCCAGCAGTATAGCGGGGGGGGGCTACAATGAGCAGTTCTTC
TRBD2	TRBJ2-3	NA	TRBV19	CASRTSADTQYF	TGTGCCAGCAGGACTAGCGCTGATACGCAGTATTTT
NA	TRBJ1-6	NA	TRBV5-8	CASSSRLGLNSPLHF	TGTGCCAGCAGCTCTCGCCTGGGACTTAATTCACCCCTCCACTTT
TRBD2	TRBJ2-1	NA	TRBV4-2	CASSQVTRGLAGNEQFF	TGTGCCAGCAGCCAAGTAACGAGAGGACTAGCGGGGAATGAGCAGTTCTTC
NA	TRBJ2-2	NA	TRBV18	CASSPGVSNTGELFF	TGTGCCAGCTCACCGGGCGTATCGAACACCGGGGAGCTGTTTTTT
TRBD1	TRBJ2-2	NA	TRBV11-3	CASSPGEGAGGELFF	TGTGCCAGCAGCCCGGGCGAGGGGGCCGGCGGGGAGCTGTTTTTT
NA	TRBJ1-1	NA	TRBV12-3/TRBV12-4	CASSFTKGTEAFF	TGTGCCAGCAGTTTCACCAAGGGGACTGAAGCTTTCTTT
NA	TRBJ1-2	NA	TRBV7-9	CASSPRVDYGYTF	TGTGCCAGCAGCCCTAGAGTAGACTATGGCTACACCTTC